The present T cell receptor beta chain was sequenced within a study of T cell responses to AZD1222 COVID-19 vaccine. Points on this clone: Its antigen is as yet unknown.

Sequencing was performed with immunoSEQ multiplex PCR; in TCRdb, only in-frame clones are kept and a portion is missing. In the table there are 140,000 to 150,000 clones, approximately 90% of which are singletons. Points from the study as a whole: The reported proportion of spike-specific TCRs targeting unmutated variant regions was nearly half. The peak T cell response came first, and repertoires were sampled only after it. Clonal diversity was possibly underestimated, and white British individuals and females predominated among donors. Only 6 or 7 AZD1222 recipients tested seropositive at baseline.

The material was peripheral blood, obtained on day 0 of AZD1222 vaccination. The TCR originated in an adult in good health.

The CDR3: CASSRGSGMNEQYF. As DNA, the CDR3 is TGTGCCAGCAGCCGAGGGTCCGGGATGAACGAGCAGTACTTC. This chain connects TRBV7-9 to TRBJ2-7, with D tentatively TRBD2 (5 bases). Germline values: CDR1 SEHNR, CDR2 FQNEAQ (reference sequence). The V and J ends lost 5 bases and 5 bases respectively, with 16 bases between them. This CDR3 spans 14 amino acids.